The 26 T cell receptor beta chains reported below all come from one sample, sequenced in a study of tumor-infiltrating lymphocytes in primary liver carcinoma (dated by TCRdb to about 2017). The instrument was an Illumina HiSeq 2500. Using a constant-region primer and ProtoScript II reverse transcriptase, TCRbeta-specific cDNA was reverse-transcribed from approximately 0.5 ug total RNA. TCRbeta libraries were built with three nested multiplex PCR rounds, a slightly modified ARM-PCR procedure. The first two PCR rounds used multiplex TRBV1-TRBV30 forward primers with a Cbeta reverse primer, each for approximately 11 cycles. TCRdb applied fastp at Q25 and MiXCR to the public reads, then kept only in-frame beta chains. One record per CDR3 amino acid sequence lists the most common genes and DNA. This sample is represented by 300,000 to 400,000 distinct CDR3 sequences; 65% of them were singletons. Around 9.5% of the sample is held by the ten biggest clonotypes.

Blood RNA was extracted from unsorted whole blood using TRIzol reagent, and germline DNA was obtained with the DNeasy Blood & Tissue kit. Sequencing was carried out using peripheral blood. These receptors all stem from a man aged 40-49 years with primary liver carcinoma and hepatitis B virus infection.

This chain joins TRBV10-3 and TRBJ2-7; TRBD1 or TRBD2 may be the D gene (5 bases each). The CDR3 consists of 16 residues. V lost 0 bases to trimming and J lost 2 bases, with 14 bases between them. CDR1 and CDR2 (germline): ENHRY, SYGVKD. The CDR3 loop is CAISESNEGMAYEQYF. DNA for the CDR3: TGTGCCATCAGTGAGTCGAACGAGGGGATGGCCTACGAGCAGTACTTC.

To note about this clonotype: A much larger clone differs by one base, so this may be a read error. The chain links TRBV5-4 to TRBJ2-1; D unresolved. The CDR3 has 15 residues. Germline V gene sequence: CDR1 SGHNT, CDR2 YYREEE (reference sequence). V gave up 4 bases and J gave up 6 bases, with 17 bases separating them. This CDR3 reads CASSRNFLSGNEQFF. For the CDR3, the DNA is TGTGCCAGCAGCCGGAACTTCCTCTCGGGCAATGAGCAGTTCTTC.

The V and J genes are TRBV29-1 and TRBJ2-7; D is possibly TRBD1 or TRBD2 (5 bases each). Trimming took 7 bases from V and 6 from J, leaving 16 bases between them. Per germline, CDR1 SQVTM and CDR2 ANQGSEA. This CDR3 has 12 amino acids. The CDR3 DNA reads TGCAGCGCTGGGACGGGACCCTGCGAGCAGTACTTC. Amino acid sequence: CSAGTGPCEQYF.

The V gene is TRBV11-3, the J gene TRBJ2-7, with D uncertain. Per the germline V gene, CDR1 is SGHNT and CDR2 is YENEEA. The CDR3 sequence is 14 residues long. With 6 bases removed from V and 8 bases from J, the gap between germline ends came to 20 bases. The CDR3 region is CASSPGRISDKQYF. Here the CDR3 DNA reads TGTGCCAGCAGTCCCGGTAGGATCTCAGACAAGCAGTACTTC.

A remark on this clonotype: This may stem from a read error, because a much larger clone lies one nucleotide away. The chain recombines TRBV10-3 with TRBJ2-3; 11 positions match TRBD2. This CDR3 spans 16 amino acids. The germline CDR1 and CDR2 sequences are ENHRY and SYGVKD. CDR3 residues: CVISEGLAGSTDTQYF. The CDR3 coding sequence is TGTGTCATCAGTGAAGGACTAGCGGGCTCCACAGATACGCAGTATTTT.

For this clonotype: The junction does not match germline at one end; this may be a read error. CDR3 in amino acids: CASSLVWGSGRAGSSYNEQCF. The CDR3 DNA follows: TGTGCCAGCAGCTTAGTGTGGGGTAGTGGGAGGGCGGGCAGCTCCTACAATGAGCAGTGCTTC. The chain uses TRBV11-1 and TRBJ2-1; 7 bases are shared with TRBD2. Germline assignment: CDR1 SGHAT and CDR2 FQDESV (reference sequence). There are 21 residues in the CDR3.

In the case of this clonotype: A much larger clone differs from this one at a single base, so this may be a read error. V and J are TRBV10-3 and TRBJ1-5; TRBD1 matches at 9 bases. The CDR3 sequence is 13 residues long. The V gene's germline CDR1 is ENHRY and CDR2 SYGVKD. For the CDR3, the DNA is TGTACCACCGGGACAGGGCCCTCAGGAACCCAGCATTTT. Amino acids: CTTGTGPSGTQHF.

Worth noting for this clonotype: This may come from a read error, since a much larger clone is one base off. The chain has TRBV6-5 and TRBJ2-4; no clear D. The CDR3 totals 14 residues. Germline V gene lookup returns CDR1 MNHEY and CDR2 SVGAGI. The CDR3 sequence: CVSRTPGAKNIQYF. DNA of the CDR3: TGTGTCAGCAGGACCCCGGGTGCCAAAAACATTCAGTACTTC.

As for this clonotype: Since a much larger clone is just one base distant, this may be a read error. The CDR3 carries no conserved terminal phenylalanine or tryptophan, so it likely arises from a read error. V usage is TRBV5-1 and J usage is TRBJ1-4, with a weak D call TRBD1 (6 bases). Trimming pared 5 bases from V and 10 bases from J, leaving 27 bases between. The CDR3 sequence is 17 residues long. Germline assignment: CDR1 SGHRS and CDR2 YFSETQ. The CDR3 DNA is TGCGCCAGCAGAATAGGGGGAGCCCGGGATCGGAGCGCAAAACTGTTTTCT. This translates into CASRIGGARDRSAKLFS.

On this clonotype: The CDR3 does not close with the conserved phenylalanine or tryptophan, likely indicating a read error. The V gene is TRBV6-5, the J gene TRBJ2-2; 10 nucleotides match TRBD1. Germline trimming cut 9 bases from V and 1 base from J; bases unmatched to any gene: 14. This CDR3 spans 18 amino acids. Germline V CDR1 and CDR2: MNHEY, SVGAGI. The CDR3 nucleotides read TGTGCCAGTAGGAAGGGACAGGGGTTTGGGTTGAACACCGGGGAGCTGTTTTTG. Its protein product is CASRKGQGFGLNTGELFL.

This clonotype has at least ten counts. V and J are TRBV6-1 and TRBJ2-2; 8 bases agree with TRBD2. In germline, CDR1 is MNHNS, CDR2 SASEGT. V lost 6 bases and J lost 4; bases outside the gene matches: 7. There are 15 residues in the CDR3. The DNA of the CDR3 is TGTGCCAGCAGAGAAAGCGGGAGAACCACCGGGGAGCTGTTTTTT. It is translated as CASRESGRTTGELFF.

Concerning this clonotype itself: The junction does not match germline at one end; this may be a read error. The chain combines TRBV7-9 with TRBJ2-1, with D possibly being TRBD2 (6 bases). Germline assignment: CDR1 SEHNR and CDR2 FQNEAQ (reference sequence). The CDR3 has 17 amino acids. As DNA, the CDR3 is TGTGCCAACAGCCAACGCCGACAGCCGGGAGCCTACAATGAGCAGTTCTTC. Amino acids: CANSQRRQPGAYNEQFF.

This clonotype was counted at least ten times. The chain is built from TRBV6-5 and TRBJ1-6; no clear D. Trimming cost V 7 bases and J 5 bases, with 12 bases left between them. The CDR3 runs to 14 residues. The germline V gene encodes CDR1 MNHEY and CDR2 SVGAGI. The CDR3 sequence: CASKRTRDNSPLHF. In DNA, the CDR3 is TGTGCCAGCAAGCGCACACGGGATAATTCACCCCTCCACTTT.

For this clonotype: A junction boundary mismatches the germline segment, possibly from a read error. The V gene is TRBV11-2, the J gene TRBJ2-3; D is possibly TRBD2 (5 bases). The CDR3 sequence is 16 residues long. CDR1 and CDR2 from the germline V gene are SGHAT and FQNNGV. The CDR3 nucleotides read TGTGCCAGCAGCCTACGCGTAGCGTATAGCACAGATACACAGTATTTT. Its protein is CASSLRVAYSTDTQYF.

The chain combines TRBV12-2 with TRBJ2-7; whether TRBD1, the table's D call, matches the DNA was not checked. TRBV12-2 is an annotated pseudogene. This CDR3 contains 17 residues. The CDR3 loop reads CASRTGAARGNYYEQYF. CDR3 DNA: TGTGCAAGTCGCACCGGGGCAGCCCGAGGGAACTACTACGAGCAGTACTTC.

This clonotype has a count of ten or more. The chain couples TRBV7-8 to TRBJ2-7, with D possibly TRBD1 on 6 matching bases. The CDR3 contains 15 residues. The germline gives CDR1 SGHVS, CDR2 FQNEAQ. V was trimmed by 5 bases and J by 3 bases, leaving 17 bases between them. CDR3 nucleotides: TGTGCCAGCAGCCCGTTGTCACTGGACAGCTACGAGCAGTACTTC. It encodes CASSPLSLDSYEQYF. Full variable domain (rest looked up from reference TRBV7-8 and TRBJ2-7): GAGVSQSPRYKVAKRGQDVALRCDPISGHVSLFWYQQALGQGPEFLTYFQNEAQLDKSGLPSDRFFAERPEGSVSTLKIQRTQQEDSAVYLCASSPLSLDSYEQYFGPGTRLTVT.

The V and J genes are TRBV6-6 and TRBJ2-7; the match to TRBD1 covers 10 bases. With 6 bases clipped from V and 13 bases from J, the junction kept 12 bases outside the gene matches. Germline V gives CDR1 MNHNY, CDR2 SVGAGI (reference sequence). There are 13 residues in the CDR3. CDR3 loop: CASSPGTGDVQYF. Written as DNA, the CDR3 is TGTGCCAGCAGCCCCGGGACAGGGGACGTGCAATACTTC.

A note on this clonotype: The limits of the CDR3 on the DNA are not certain, so only TCRdb's listed CDR3 is given. V and J are TRBV6-2 or TRBV6-3 and TRBJ1-3. Both ends counted, the CDR3 spans 14 residues. The germline V gene has CDR1 MNHEY and CDR2 SVGEGT. This chain's CDR3 is CGSSPFATGNTIHF.

Only a few counts were recorded for this clonotype. At one end the junction does not follow the germline gene, possibly because of a read error. The chain carries TRBV4-2 and TRBJ1-1, with a tentative D call TRBD1 (5 bases). This CDR3 is built from 16 residues. The germline V gene has CDR1 LGHNA and CDR2 YNFKEQ. The CDR3 bases are TGTTCCAGCAGCCAAGTTGTTCCGGGGGTCTCTGAGGAAGCTTTCTTT. Encoded protein: CSSSQVVPGVSEEAFF.

This clonotype appeared many times. CDR3 DNA: TGTGCCAGCAGTTACTCGAGTAAGGATAGTTACAGGGGCCCGGTTCAGCCCCAGCATTTT. Protein: CASSYSSKDSYRGPVQPQHF. The chain is built from TRBV6-6 and TRBJ1-5, with 7 bases that match TRBD1. This CDR3 comprises 20 residues. V shed 0 bases, J shed 6 bases, and the junction held 20 bases outside the gene matches. Germline CDR1 is MNHNY and CDR2 is SVGAGI (reference sequence).

The chain links TRBV6-1 to TRBJ2-7; no firm D call. V dropped 3 bases and J dropped 2 bases, with 8 bases sitting between them. Germline assignment: CDR1 MNHNS and CDR2 SASEGT. The CDR3 loop spans 13 amino acids. In DNA form, the CDR3 reads TGTGCCAGCAGTGACACAGCACCCTACGAGCAGTACTTC. Amino acids: CASSDTAPYEQYF.

V usage is TRBV28 and J usage is TRBJ2-2, with TRBD2 as a possible D gene (5 bases). The V end was cut by 4 bases, the J end by 4 bases, with 13 bases between. The CDR3 covers 15 residues. The germline V gene encodes CDR1 MDHEN and CDR2 SYDVKM. The CDR3 nucleotides read TGTGCCAGCAGTTCCCGTGGAGGTGCCACCGGGGAGCTGTTTTTT. Translating it yields CASSSRGGATGELFF. Variable domain in full (rest from reference TRBV28 and TRBJ2-2): DVKVTQSSRYLVKRTGEKVFLECVQDMDHENMFWYRQDPGLGLRLIYFSYDVKMKEKGDIPEGYSVSREKKERFSLILESASTNQTSMYLCASSSRGGATGELFFGEGSRLTVL.

On this clonotype itself: This may stem from a read error, because a much larger clone lies one nucleotide away. The V gene is TRBV12-3 or TRBV12-4, the J gene TRBJ2-7; TRBD2 matches 9 bases. V trimming: 6 bases; J trimming: 9 bases; junction bases outside the gene matches: 9. There are 13 residues in the CDR3. CDR3 residues: CASSQAGGWGQYF. The CDR3 bases are TGTGCCAGCAGCCAAGCGGGAGGTTGGGGGCAGTACTTC.

In regard to this clonotype: A much larger clone sits a single nucleotide away, making a read error possible. The rearrangement joins TRBV12-3 or TRBV12-4 to TRBJ2-1; 9 nucleotides align to TRBD1. This CDR3 region has 15 residues. Trimming removed 1 base from V and 5 bases from J; junction bases left unmatched: 3. CDR3 amino acids: CASSLGDRDHNEQFF. CDR3 DNA sequence: TGTGCCAGCAGTTTAGGGGACAGGGATCACAATGAGCAGTTCTTC.

In the case of this clonotype: A much larger clone sits a single nucleotide away, making a read error possible. The chain links TRBV4-2 to TRBJ2-7; TRBD2 matches 8 bases. CDR3 length: 14 amino acids. V was clipped by 4 bases and J by 7 bases; unmatched bases: 9. In germline, CDR1 is LGHNA, CDR2 YNFKEQ. The chain's CDR3 is CASSRDRGGREQYF. CDR3 coding DNA: TGTGCCAGCAGCCGAGATCGGGGGGGGAGGGAGCAGTACTTC.

A word on this clonotype: Germline is not matched at one junction end, which may reflect a read error. The V gene is TRBV6-2 or TRBV6-3, the J gene TRBJ1-2, with D maybe TRBD1 (6 bases). Per germline, CDR1 MNHEY and CDR2 SVGEGT. There are 12 residues in the CDR3. CDR3 in amino acids: CASSPGQRGFTF. The CDR3 DNA follows: TGTGCCAGCAGCCCCGGACAGAGGGGCTTCACGTTC.